Described below is a single TCR beta chain sequence and its context. Use of 60 Vbeta and 13 Jbeta primers characterized the PCR. Sequencing was performed with immunoSEQ multiplex PCR; in TCRdb, only in-frame clones are kept and a portion is missing. Counted here are roughly 170,000 clones, approximately 84% occurring once; the ten biggest clones make up around 5%. The sample originates from a study of cytomegalovirus exposure and HLA in healthy donors. V was pared by 2 bases and J by 1 base, with 5 bases of the junction left unmatched. The CDR3 extends over 15 amino acids. Germline CDR1 and CDR2: GTSNPN and SVGIG (reference sequence).

The rearrangement links TRBV30 to TRBJ2-3; 8 nucleotides align to TRBD2. The sample consisted of PBMCs. This receptor was taken from a girl aged 10-17 years in good health and CMV-seropositive. This CDR3 is CAWSTPAGGTDTQYF. In DNA form, the CDR3 reads TGTGCCTGGAGTACCCCAGCGGGGGGCACAGATACGCAGTATTTT.